This T cell receptor beta chain was sequenced in a study of regulatory T cells. Amplification used 52 TRBV primers and 13 TRBJ primers. Clones were read by immunoSEQ multiplex PCR, and TCRdb kept only the in-frame ones, dropping some. The sample holds over 35,000 clones; 70% to 90% are singletons and the top ten take about 2.5%. On this clone: The antigen is unknown.

Study-wide points: Patient repertoires had restricted TRB V-J pairs and skewed V and J usage, most in Tregs. Hydrophobic residues at CDR3 positions 6 and 7 were enriched in conventional CD4+ T cells of CD3G-deficient patients.

CDR3 size: 13 residues. The junction had 8 bases not matched to a gene; V was cut back by 4 bases and J by 9 bases. From germline, CDR1 is MNHNY and CDR2 SVGAGI (reference sequence). A couple of CD3G-deficient patients had more severe autoimmunity; all had some. Regulatory (CD25-high CD127-low) and conventional (CD25-low CD127-high) CD4+ T cells were sorted separately. Sequencing input: conventional CD4+ T cells sorted from blood. The clonotype comes from a person under 35 with CD3G deficiency. This rearrangement joins TRBV6-6 to TRBJ2-7; TRBD2 matches 8 bases. CDR3 region: CASSLTSGATQYF. The CDR3 coding sequence is TGTGCCAGCAGTTTAACTAGCGGAGCGACGCAGTACTTC.